The clone carrying this T cell receptor (beta chain) was seen many times. Its antigen is as yet unknown. The data were obtained in a study of response to subunit inactivated influenza vaccine. In TCRdb, the RT-PCR reads were re-called with MiXCR into one record per CDR3 protein. Of 630,000 or so distinct CDR3 sequences in the sample, approximately 15% were seen once. Study-wide findings and caveats: There was a suggestion from the authors that each seasonal influenza vaccination recruits few new T cells.

This CDR3 has 11 residues. V was cut by 4 bases and J by 4 bases, with 7 bases left in between. CDR1 SQVTM and CDR2 ANQGSEA come from the germline V gene. The sequences come from PBMCs from blood, collected 12 days after vaccination. The sequence derives from a man aged 50-59 years who received an inactivated influenza vaccine. The J gene is TRBJ1-1, the V gene TRBV29-1; D is unclear. The CDR3 nucleotides read TGCAGCGTTGTTGGCGGCACTGAAGCTTTCTTT. Its protein is CSVVGGTEAFF.